These 26 T cell receptor beta chains originate from one sample sequenced in a study of cytomegalovirus exposure and HLA in healthy donors. This PCR relied on a set of 60 Vbeta primers and 13 Jbeta primers. Only in-frame clones appear in the TCRdb table, and some are missing; sequencing was by immunoSEQ multiplex PCR. The repertoire includes over 200,000 clones, roughly 91% of them detected once, and approximately 1% sits in the top ten. Sequenced sample: PBMCs. The receptors stem from a woman between 18 and 30 years old in good health and CMV-seronegative.

The table lists this clone with a count of one. This chain links TRBV29-1 with TRBJ2-5; 11 bases map to TRBD1. CDR1 is SQVTM, CDR2 ANQGSEA, per germline. The CDR3 spans 12 residues. The V gene end was trimmed by 7 bases and the J gene end by 6 bases; junction bases not matched to a gene: 4. The CDR3 is CSGTGGYQTQYF. The CDR3 bases are TGCAGCGGGACAGGGGGCTACCAGACCCAGTACTTC.

The V call is TRBV19, the J call TRBJ2-2, with D hard to call. The CDR3 spans 13 residues. V lost 10 bases and J 1 base, leaving 10 bases between the germline ends. CDR1 and CDR2 (germline): LNHDA, SQIVND (reference sequence). Here the CDR3 reads CATTWQNTGELFF. The CDR3 DNA sequence: TGTGCCACAACGTGGCAGAACACCGGGGAGCTGTTTTTT.

The V and J genes are TRBV27 and TRBJ2-3; 11 nucleotides match TRBD1. This CDR3 is built from 17 residues. The germline gives CDR1 MNHEY, CDR2 SMNVEV (reference sequence). Trimming took 5 bases from V and 3 from J; bases not matched to a gene: 10. DNA of the CDR3: TGTGCCAGCAGTCTGACCCTAGGACAGGGGGCAACAGATACGCAGTATTTT. Translating it yields CASSLTLGQGATDTQYF.

The chain carries TRBV9 and TRBJ2-1; 8 nucleotides line up with TRBD2. The junction had 10 bases not matched to a gene; V was cut back by 3 bases and J by 8 bases. The CDR3 is made up of 15 amino acids. Per germline, CDR1 SGDLS and CDR2 YYNGEE. The DNA for the CDR3 is TGTGCCAGCAGCGCGACCGGGACTAGAAGGGATGAGCAGTTCTTC. Translated: CASSATGTRRDEQFF. Drawing the rest from reference TRBV9 and TRBJ2-1, the complete variable domain is DSGVTQTPKHLITATGQRVTLRCSPRSGDLSVYWYQQSLDQGLQFLIQYYNGEERAKGNILERFSAQQFPDLHSELNLSSLELGDSALYFCASSATGTRRDEQFFGPGTRLTVL.

The chain carries TRBV7-9 and TRBJ2-7, with D perhaps matching TRBD2 (6 bases). The CDR3 extends over 15 amino acids. The V end lost 1 base, the J end lost 0 bases, and 10 bases lay between the germline ends. Germline CDR1 reads SEHNR; CDR2 reads FQNEAQ (reference sequence). In DNA form, the CDR3 reads TGTGCCAGCAGCTTAGGTTCCGGGAGCTCCTACGAGCAGTACTTC. This gives the protein CASSLGSGSSYEQYF.

V usage is TRBV11-2 and J usage is TRBJ2-3; D perhaps matches TRBD1 (5 bases). The CDR3 loop spans 15 amino acids. Germline V gives CDR1 SGHAT, CDR2 FQNNGV. Trimming shortened V by 4 bases and J by 3 bases, and 14 bases separated the two germline ends. CDR3 residues: CASSSLHKGTDTQYF. The CDR3 nucleotides read TGTGCCAGCAGCTCGCTCCATAAGGGGACAGATACGCAGTATTTT.

This clone appeared once. The chain has TRBV7-8 and TRBJ1-4; D possibly corresponds to TRBD1 (5 bases). The CDR3 length is 15 residues. The V gene lost 1 base and the J gene lost 4 bases, with 10 bases spanning the gap. Germline lookup yields CDR1 SGHVS and CDR2 FQNEAQ. For the CDR3, the DNA is TGTGCCAGCAGCTTAGTTGGCAGGGATAATGAAAAACTGTTTTTT. It encodes CASSLVGRDNEKLFF.

This clone occurred a few times. The CDR3 protein is CASSPDTSYEQYF. As DNA, the CDR3 is TGCGCCAGCAGCCCGGACACCTCCTACGAGCAGTACTTC. This chain joins TRBV4-3 and TRBJ2-7, with D possibly being TRBD1 (5 bases). CDR1 is LGHNA and CDR2 is YSLEER in the germline V gene. The CDR3 length is 13 residues. V was pared by 4 bases and J by 0 bases, with 7 bases between.

V usage is TRBV2 and J usage is TRBJ2-5, with no clear D. The CDR3 sequence is 11 residues long. V lost 5 bases and J lost 5, with 6 bases in between. The germline gives CDR1 SNHLY, CDR2 FYNNEI. CDR3 coding DNA: TGTGCCAGCAGTCCCAGGGAGACCCAGTACTTC. Protein: CASSPRETQYF. Variable domain in full (rest from reference TRBV2 and TRBJ2-5): EPEVTQTPSHQVTQMGQEVILRCVPISNHLYFYWYRQILGQKVEFLVSFYNNEISEKSEIFDDQFSVERPDGSNFTLKIRSTKLEDSAMYFCASSPRETQYFGPGTRLLVL.

This sequence joins TRBV9 and TRBJ2-2; 7 positions match TRBD2. The germline gives CDR1 SGDLS, CDR2 YYNGEE. The CDR3 totals 12 residues. V dropped 5 bases and J dropped 7; count of bases not matched to a gene: 2. CDR3 residues: CASRGGNGELFF. The DNA for the CDR3 is TGTGCCAGCAGGGGAGGGAACGGGGAGCTGTTTTTT. The full variable domain, in which reference TRBV9 and TRBJ2-2 provide the parts outside the CDR3, is DSGVTQTPKHLITATGQRVTLRCSPRSGDLSVYWYQQSLDQGLQFLIQYYNGEERAKGNILERFSAQQFPDLHSELNLSSLELGDSALYFCASRGGNGELFFGEGSRLTVL.

This chain connects TRBV2 to TRBJ1-1; D not resolved. The germline V gene encodes CDR1 SNHLY and CDR2 FYNNEI. The CDR3 sequence is 12 residues long. Trimming left V 7 bases short and J 5 bases short, with 11 bases between. The CDR3 region is CASTQAGTEAFF. The CDR3 DNA follows: TGTGCCAGCACCCAAGCGGGGACTGAAGCTTTCTTT.

The chain couples TRBV7-2 to TRBJ2-5; a possible D gene is TRBD2 (6 bases). The V gene's germline CDR1 is SGHTA and CDR2 FQGNSA. Between the trimmed V and J ends, which lost 0 bases and 4 bases, there was a span of 12 bases. The CDR3 spans 15 residues. The CDR3 nucleotides read TGTGCCAGCAGCTTAGCGCTAGCGACTGCAGAGACCCAGTACTTC. It translates to CASSLALATAETQYF.

Remarks on this clone: An end of the junction does not agree with germline; a read error may underlie this. This sequence joins TRBV7-6 and TRBJ1-2; 7 nucleotides align to TRBD1. CDR1 SGHVS and CDR2 FNYEAQ come from the germline V gene. CDR3 length equals 16 residues. The CDR3 sequence is CASSLDSGTVLYVYTF. The CDR3 nucleotides are TGTGCCAGCAGCTTAGATTCCGGGACAGTTCTCTATGTCTACACCTTC.

This chain connects TRBV6-5 to TRBJ2-7; 11 bases agree with TRBD1. The germline CDR1 and CDR2 sequences are MNHEY and SVGAGI. V dropped 2 bases and J dropped 5; count of bases not matched to a gene: 5. The CDR3 runs to 15 residues. The CDR3 spells CASSYVGQGAHEQYF. The CDR3 DNA reads TGTGCCAGCAGTTACGTCGGACAGGGGGCCCACGAGCAGTACTTC.

The chain joins TRBV9 to TRBJ1-3; TRBD1 agrees at 8 bases. With V trimmed by 6 bases and J by 1 base, 15 bases remained unmatched. Germline V gene lookup returns CDR1 SGDLS and CDR2 YYNGEE. The CDR3 is made up of 18 amino acids. CDR3 protein: CASTRRNRTGGSGNTIYF. The CDR3 bases are TGTGCCAGCACCAGAAGGAACAGAACAGGGGGTTCTGGAAACACCATATATTTT.

The rearrangement uses TRBV6-5 and TRBJ1-4; 7 bases align to TRBD1. The V and J ends lost 2 bases and 6 bases, in that order; junction bases with no gene match: 0. Germline lookup yields CDR1 MNHEY and CDR2 SVGAGI. The CDR3 sequence is 13 residues long. CDR3 region: CASSYDRDEKLFF. CDR3 nucleotide sequence: TGTGCCAGCAGTTACGACAGGGATGAAAAACTGTTTTTT.

V gene TRBV5-1 combines with J gene TRBJ2-1; 8 bases align to TRBD2. J gave up 0 bases and V 0 bases, and 2 bases lay outside the gene matches. The CDR3 covers 16 residues. In germline, CDR1 is SGHRS, CDR2 YFSETQ. The DNA for the CDR3 is TGCGCCAGCAGCTTGGGACTAGCGTTCTCCTACAATGAGCAGTTCTTC. As protein: CASSLGLAFSYNEQFF.

This clone has just one count. V usage is TRBV4-3 and J usage is TRBJ2-4; D not certain. CDR1 is LGHNA and CDR2 is YSLEER in the germline V gene. V dropped 0 bases and J dropped 4 bases, with 10 bases sitting between them. The CDR3 spans 15 residues. The CDR3 reads CASSQDSGIKNIQYF. The CDR3 region has the DNA TGCGCCAGCAGCCAAGATTCGGGTATTAAAAACATTCAGTACTTC.

The chain is built from TRBV5-6 and TRBJ2-3, with unresolved D. CDR3 length: 13 amino acids. Per germline, CDR1 SGHDT and CDR2 YYEEEE. The V end was cut by 0 bases, the J end by 4 bases, with 6 bases between. The CDR3 nucleotides read TGTGCCAGCAGCTTGGGCATAGCAGATACGCAGTATTTT. This translates into CASSLGIADTQYF.

The V gene is TRBV27, the J gene TRBJ2-2, with 8 nucleotides matching TRBD1. The CDR3 contains 19 residues. CDR1 and CDR2 (germline): MNHEY, SMNVEV (reference sequence). With V trimmed by 0 bases and J by 5 bases, 14 bases remained unmatched. The CDR3 DNA reads as TGTGCCAGCAGTTTATCTCTGTTGTTCGGACAGGGAAAAACCGGGGAGCTGTTTTTT. This sequence encodes CASSLSLLFGQGKTGELFF.

For the CDR3, the DNA is TGTGCCAGCAGTGAAGGGGGGGTAACGAACACTGAAGCTTTCTTT. Translation: CASSEGGVTNTEAFF. V is TRBV6-1 and J is TRBJ1-1; maybe TRBD1 (5 bases). CDR1 is MNHNS, CDR2 SASEGT, per germline. The CDR3 is made up of 15 amino acids. Trimming removed 1 base from V and 1 base from J, with 10 bases in between.

The genes are TRBV7-2 and TRBJ1-6; D might be TRBD1 (5 bases). CDR1 is SGHTA and CDR2 is FQGNSA in the germline V gene. V gave up 5 bases and J gave up 0 bases, with 14 bases separating them. This CDR3 is 17 amino acids long. The CDR3: CASSRQRLRSYNSPLHF. For the CDR3, the DNA is TGTGCCAGCAGCAGACAGAGACTGCGCTCCTATAATTCACCCCTCCACTTT.

V gene TRBV19 combines with J gene TRBJ2-3; 9 bases map to TRBD2. V gave up 1 base and J gave up 8 bases; unmatched junction bases: 4. This CDR3 contains 14 residues. Per germline, CDR1 LNHDA and CDR2 SQIVND (reference sequence). The CDR3 bases are TGTGCCAGTAGTATAGCAAGCGGGAGGCGTACGCAGTATTTT. This sequence encodes CASSIASGRRTQYF.

The chain employs TRBV10-3 and TRBJ2-2; D remains unclear. V lost 3 bases and J 8 bases, leaving 7 bases between the germline ends. CDR1 is ENHRY and CDR2 is SYGVKD in the germline V gene. The CDR3 contains 12 residues. In DNA, the CDR3 is TGTGCCATCAGTGAAGAAGCTGGGGAGCTGTTTTTT. Translating it yields CAISEEAGELFF.

This rearrangement joins TRBV4-3 to TRBJ2-7; no clear D. Germline loops: CDR1 LGHNA, CDR2 YSLEER. This CDR3 is 13 amino acids long. V was shortened by 0 bases and J by 7 bases, with 10 bases between the two germline ends. The CDR3 DNA reads TGCGCCAGCAGCCAAGAAGTACATACGGAGCAGTACTTC. This encodes CASSQEVHTEQYF.

CDR3 bases: TGTGCCAGCAGTGTCGCCGGTCTACTAGCCAAAAACATTCAGTACTTC. Protein product: CASSVAGLLAKNIQYF. The V and J genes are TRBV6-1 and TRBJ2-4, with no clear D. Trimming took 4 bases from V and 0 from J, leaving 13 bases between them. The CDR3 covers 16 residues. CDR1 is MNHNS and CDR2 is SASEGT in the germline V gene.